This T cell receptor (beta chain) appears in the sequencing data of a study of T-cell reconstitution after alpha-beta-depleted transplantation in children. This clonotype appeared many times. Preparation of the TCRbeta library used unique molecular identifiers. TCRdb re-called the PCR reads with MiXCR, one entry per CDR3 protein. The table shows 200,000 to 250,000 distinct CDR3 sequences, with around 13% occurring only once. The TCR sequence derives from a human donor who donated a stem cell graft to a child with acute lymphoblastic leukemia. The sequenced sample was PBMCs from the stem cell graft donor, obtained from the stem cell graft.

Here the CDR3 reads CASSTTRTGEISYNEQFF. The CDR3 coding sequence is TGTGCCAGCAGCACTACCCGGACAGGGGAGATTTCCTACAATGAGCAGTTCTTC. V usage is TRBV11-1 and J usage is TRBJ2-1; 9 bases fit TRBD1. The ends lost 5 bases at V and 1 base at J; junction bases unmatched: 12. The CDR3 covers 18 residues. Germline CDR1 is SGHAT and CDR2 is FQDESV (reference sequence).